Here is one TCR beta chain with its context. Its antigen is still unknown. This sample is part of a study of shared clonotypes between healthy human individuals. Produced via immunoSEQ multiplex PCR; TCRdb's table is partial and in-frame only. The sample shows 2,500,000 or so clones, roughly 93% of them seen only once. Regarding the study as a whole: Generally, naive subsets came out with larger estimated richness than memory subsets. Non-shared clonotypes were found to have lower generation probabilities than the clonotypes that were shared by all four of the sorted-subset donors.

The authors divided CD4+ cells into CD45RA+ naive and CD45RA-negative memory subsets. Sequences were obtained from naive CD4+ T cells from PBMCs. The subset: CD45RA+ positively selected. The origin of this receptor is a young man in good health. Some clones in this sample may be carry-over from other donors' samples.

The CDR3 DNA reads as TGCGCCAGCAGCCCCGATTGGTCACCTGAGTATTCACCCCTCCACTTT. Translated: CASSPDWSPEYSPLHF. The rearrangement uses TRBV4-3 and TRBJ1-6; unclear D gene. Germline V gene lookup returns CDR1 LGHNA and CDR2 YSLEER. Trimming took off 4 bases at V and 8 bases at J, with 18 bases between the two ends. CDR3 length: 16 amino acids.